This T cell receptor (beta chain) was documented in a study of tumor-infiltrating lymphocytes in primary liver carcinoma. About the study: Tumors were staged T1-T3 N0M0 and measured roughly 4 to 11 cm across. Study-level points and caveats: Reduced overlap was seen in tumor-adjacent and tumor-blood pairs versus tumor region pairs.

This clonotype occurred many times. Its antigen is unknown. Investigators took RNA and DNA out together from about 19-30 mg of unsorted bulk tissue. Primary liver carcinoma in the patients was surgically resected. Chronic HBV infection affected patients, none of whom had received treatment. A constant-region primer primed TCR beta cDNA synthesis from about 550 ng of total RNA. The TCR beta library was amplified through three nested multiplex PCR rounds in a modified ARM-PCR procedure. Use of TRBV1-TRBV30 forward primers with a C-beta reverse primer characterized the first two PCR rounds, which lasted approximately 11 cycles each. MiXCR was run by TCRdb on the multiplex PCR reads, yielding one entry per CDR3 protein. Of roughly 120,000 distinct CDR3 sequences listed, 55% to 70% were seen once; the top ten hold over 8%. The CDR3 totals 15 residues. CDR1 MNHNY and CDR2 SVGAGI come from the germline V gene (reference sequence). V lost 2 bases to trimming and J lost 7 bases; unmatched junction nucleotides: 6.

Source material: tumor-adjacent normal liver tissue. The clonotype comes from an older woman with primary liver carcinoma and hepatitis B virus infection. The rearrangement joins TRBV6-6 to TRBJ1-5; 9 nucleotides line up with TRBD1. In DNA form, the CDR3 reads TGTGCCAGCAGTTACCCAGACAGGGGGGACCAGCCCCAGCATTTT. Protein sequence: CASSYPDRGDQPQHF.